A single T cell receptor (beta chain) is shown here with its context. As yet, its antigen is unknown. Germline CDR1 LNHDA, CDR2 SQIVND (reference sequence). The CDR3 is made up of 14 amino acids. With V trimmed by 6 bases and J by 5 bases, 8 bases remained unmatched. The sample comes from a study of cytomegalovirus exposure and HLA in healthy donors. Study conclusions and caveats: Later analysis showed most CMV-associated TCR beta chains appearing HLA-restricted. Equally common other TCR beta chains were less clonally expanded than HLA-associated ones, a later analysis found. The investigators catalogued 150 or so TCR beta chains as cytomegalovirus-associated. Later on, an analysis showed TCR association rates differing by HLA locus, with DRB1 the most and HLA-C the fewest.

13 Jbeta primers and 60 Vbeta primers were used for the PCR. Assay used: immunoSEQ multiplex PCR; TCRdb lists only in-frame clones, some missing. The sample yields 90,000 or so clones, approximately 71% seen once. Sequences were obtained from PBMCs. This TCR was sampled from a woman aged 18-35 years in good health and CMV-seropositive. The chain recombines TRBV19 with TRBJ1-2; 8 bases map to TRBD1. This CDR3 is CASRSGDRGYGYTF. CDR3 in DNA: TGTGCCAGTAGGTCGGGAGACAGGGGTTATGGCTACACCTTC.